The T cell receptor (beta chain) described here comes from a study of T cell responses to AZD1222 COVID-19 vaccine. The assay was immunoSEQ multiplex PCR, and TCRdb's table has in-frame clones only and misses some. The data contain 90,000 to 150,000 clones, about 85% of them seen just once; the ten biggest clones take up around 2.4%. Note on this clone: Its antigen is still unknown.

Study conclusions and caveats: Nearly half of the spike-specific TCRs reportedly recognize variant regions that carry no mutations.

The CDR3 spans 14 residues. The germline CDR1 and CDR2 sequences are SGHNT and YENEEA. V gave up 4 bases and J gave up 6 bases, with 14 bases separating them. The sequence was obtained from an adult in good health. Source: peripheral blood, taken on day 0 of AZD1222 vaccination. The chain carries TRBV11-3 and TRBJ2-3; tentative D call: TRBD2 (5 bases). The CDR3 region has the DNA TGTGCCAGCAGCTCACGGACTGGCCCGGATACGCAGTATTTT. Its translation is CASSSRTGPDTQYF.